The 2 T cell receptor beta chains given below trace back to one sample, sequenced in a study of cytomegalovirus exposure and HLA in healthy donors. PCR primers comprised 60 Vbeta and 13 Jbeta primers. TCRdb's table, derived via immunoSEQ multiplex PCR, lists solely in-frame clones and lacks some. Of around 140,000 clones listed, around 78% are singletons. Sequenced input: PBMCs. These TCRs come from a woman aged 18-29 years in good health and CMV-seropositive.

This chain joins TRBV27 and TRBJ2-7; TRBD1 aligns across 9 bases. The CDR3 runs 13 residues. V lost 6 bases, J lost 2 bases, and 2 bases stayed unmatched. Germline assignment: CDR1 MNHEY and CDR2 SMNVEV (reference sequence). The chain's CDR3 is CASRGTGTYEQYF. The DNA for the CDR3 is TGTGCCAGCAGGGGGACAGGGACCTACGAGCAGTACTTC.

V gene TRBV18 combines with J gene TRBJ1-5; D is unresolved. The V end was cut by 4 bases, the J end by 9 bases, with 16 bases between. Germline CDR1 KGHSH, CDR2 LQKENI. There are 14 residues in the CDR3. CDR3: CASSRIGGKGPQHF. The CDR3 DNA reads TGTGCCAGCTCACGAATTGGAGGTAAAGGGCCCCAGCATTTT.